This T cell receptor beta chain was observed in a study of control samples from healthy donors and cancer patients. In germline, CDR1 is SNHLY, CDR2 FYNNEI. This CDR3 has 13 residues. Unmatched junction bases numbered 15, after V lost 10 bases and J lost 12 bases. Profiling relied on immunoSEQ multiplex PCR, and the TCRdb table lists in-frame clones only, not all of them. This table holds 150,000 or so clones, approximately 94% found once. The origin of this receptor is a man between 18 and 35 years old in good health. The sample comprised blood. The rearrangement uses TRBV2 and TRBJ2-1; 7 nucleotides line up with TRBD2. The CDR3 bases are TGTGCCACCATCGGGCTAGCGGTGGGGTGGCAGTTCTTC. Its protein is CATIGLAVGWQFF.